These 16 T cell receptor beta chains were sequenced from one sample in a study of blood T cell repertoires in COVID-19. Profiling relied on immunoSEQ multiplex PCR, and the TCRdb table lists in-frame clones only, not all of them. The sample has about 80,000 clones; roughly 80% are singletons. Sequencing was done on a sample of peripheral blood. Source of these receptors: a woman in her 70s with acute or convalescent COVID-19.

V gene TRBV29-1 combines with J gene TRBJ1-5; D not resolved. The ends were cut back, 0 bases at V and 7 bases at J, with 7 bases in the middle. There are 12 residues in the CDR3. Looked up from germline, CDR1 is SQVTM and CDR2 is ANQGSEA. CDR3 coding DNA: TGCAGCGTTGAAGACCGCGGGCAGCCCCAGCATTTT. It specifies CSVEDRGQPQHF.

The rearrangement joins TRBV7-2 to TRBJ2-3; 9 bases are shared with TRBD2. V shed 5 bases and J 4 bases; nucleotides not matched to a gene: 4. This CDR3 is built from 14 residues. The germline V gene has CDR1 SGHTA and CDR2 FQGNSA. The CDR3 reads CASSPGTSPDTQYF. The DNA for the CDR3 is TGTGCCAGCAGCCCCGGGACTAGCCCAGATACGCAGTATTTT.

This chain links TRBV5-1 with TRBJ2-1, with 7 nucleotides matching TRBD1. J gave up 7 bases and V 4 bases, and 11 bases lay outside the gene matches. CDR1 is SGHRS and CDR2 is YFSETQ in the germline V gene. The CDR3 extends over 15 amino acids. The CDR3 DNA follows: TGCGCCAGCAGCAAGGGACAGCATGTGGGGAATGAGCAGTTCTTC. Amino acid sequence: CASSKGQHVGNEQFF. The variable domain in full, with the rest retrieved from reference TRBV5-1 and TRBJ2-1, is KAGVTQTPRYLIKTRGQQVTLSCSPISGHRSVSWYQQTPGQGLQFLFEYFSETQRNKGNFPGRFSGRQFSNSRSEMNVSTLELGDSALYLCASSKGQHVGNEQFFGPGTRLTVL.

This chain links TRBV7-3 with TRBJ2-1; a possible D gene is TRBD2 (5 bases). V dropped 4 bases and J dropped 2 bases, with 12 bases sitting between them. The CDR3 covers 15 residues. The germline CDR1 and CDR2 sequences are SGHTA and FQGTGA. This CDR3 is CASSYSVPPYNEQFF. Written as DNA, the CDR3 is TGTGCCAGCAGCTATAGCGTACCCCCCTACAATGAGCAGTTCTTC.

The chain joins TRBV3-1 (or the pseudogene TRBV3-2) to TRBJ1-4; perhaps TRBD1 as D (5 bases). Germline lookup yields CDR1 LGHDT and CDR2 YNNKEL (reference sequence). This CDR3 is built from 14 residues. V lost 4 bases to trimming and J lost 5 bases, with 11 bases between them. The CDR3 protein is CASSLNGHNEKLFF. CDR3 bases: TGTGCCAGCAGCCTAAACGGACACAATGAAAAACTGTTTTTT.

The CDR3, as DNA: TGTGCCAGCAGCCTACAGGGGCCGGGGGAGCTGTTTTTT. Its protein is CASSLQGPGELFF. The chain carries TRBV3-1 (or the pseudogene TRBV3-2) and TRBJ2-2, with 7 bases lining up with TRBD1. Trimming took 4 bases from V and 8 from J; bases not matched to a gene: 4. The germline V gene has CDR1 LGHDT and CDR2 YNNKEL (reference sequence). This CDR3 has 13 residues.

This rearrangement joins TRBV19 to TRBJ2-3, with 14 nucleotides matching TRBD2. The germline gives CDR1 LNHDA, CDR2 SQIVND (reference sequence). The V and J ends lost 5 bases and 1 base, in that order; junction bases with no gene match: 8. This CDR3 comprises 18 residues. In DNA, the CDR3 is TGTGCCAGTAGTTTGGGACTAGCGGGAGTTTTAGGCACAGATACGCAGTATTTT. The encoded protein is CASSLGLAGVLGTDTQYF. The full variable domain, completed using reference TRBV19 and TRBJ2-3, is DGGITQSPKYLFRKEGQNVTLSCEQNLNHDAMYWYRQDPGQGLRLIYYSQIVNDFQKGDIAEGYSVSREKKESFPLTVTSAQKNPTAFYLCASSLGLAGVLGTDTQYFGPGTRLTVL.

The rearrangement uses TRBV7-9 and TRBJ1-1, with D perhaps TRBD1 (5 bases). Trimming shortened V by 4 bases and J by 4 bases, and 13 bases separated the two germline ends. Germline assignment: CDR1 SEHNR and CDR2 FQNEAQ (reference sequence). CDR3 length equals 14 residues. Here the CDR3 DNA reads TGTGCCAGCAGCTCCCCCCGGGGGGGCACTGAAGCTTTCTTT. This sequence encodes CASSSPRGGTEAFF.

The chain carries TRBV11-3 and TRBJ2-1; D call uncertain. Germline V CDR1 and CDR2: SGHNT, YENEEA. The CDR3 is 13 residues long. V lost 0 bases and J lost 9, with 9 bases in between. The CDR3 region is CASSLDNISEQFF. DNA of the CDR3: TGTGCCAGCAGCTTAGATAACATCAGTGAGCAGTTCTTC.

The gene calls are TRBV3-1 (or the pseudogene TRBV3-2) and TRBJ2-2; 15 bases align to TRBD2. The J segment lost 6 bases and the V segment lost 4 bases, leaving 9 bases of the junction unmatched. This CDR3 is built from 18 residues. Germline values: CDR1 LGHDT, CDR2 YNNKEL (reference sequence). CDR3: CASSPHRTSGRAPGELFF. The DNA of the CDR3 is TGTGCCAGCAGCCCCCACCGGACTAGCGGGAGGGCCCCCGGGGAGCTGTTTTTT.

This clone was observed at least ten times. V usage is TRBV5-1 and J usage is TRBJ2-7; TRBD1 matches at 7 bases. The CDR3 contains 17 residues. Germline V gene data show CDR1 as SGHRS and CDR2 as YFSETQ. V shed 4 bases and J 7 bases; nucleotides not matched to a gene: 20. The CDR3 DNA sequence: TGCGCCAGCAGCAAAGTAAGGCAAGAGGGGGCGTCGGGAGAGCAGTACTTC. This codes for CASSKVRQEGASGEQYF.

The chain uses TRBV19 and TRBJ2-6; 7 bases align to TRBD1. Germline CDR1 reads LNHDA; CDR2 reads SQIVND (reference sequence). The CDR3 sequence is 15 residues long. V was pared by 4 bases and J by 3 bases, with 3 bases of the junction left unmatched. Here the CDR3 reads CASSSDRVGANVLTF. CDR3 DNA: TGTGCCAGTAGTAGCGACAGGGTTGGGGCCAACGTCCTGACTTTC.

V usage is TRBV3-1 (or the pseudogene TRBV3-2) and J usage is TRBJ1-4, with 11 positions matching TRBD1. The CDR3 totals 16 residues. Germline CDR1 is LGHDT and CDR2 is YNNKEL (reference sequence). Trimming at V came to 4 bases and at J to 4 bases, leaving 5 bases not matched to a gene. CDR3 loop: CASSRGTGGRNEKLFF. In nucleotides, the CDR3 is TGTGCCAGCAGCCGCGGGACAGGGGGGCGTAATGAAAAACTGTTTTTT.

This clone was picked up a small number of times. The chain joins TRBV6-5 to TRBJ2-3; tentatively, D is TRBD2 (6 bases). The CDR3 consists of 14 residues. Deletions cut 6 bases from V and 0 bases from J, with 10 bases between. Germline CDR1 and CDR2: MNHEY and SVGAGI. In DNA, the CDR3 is TGTGCCAGCAGAACTAGCCGTAGCACAGATACGCAGTATTTT. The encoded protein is CASRTSRSTDTQYF.

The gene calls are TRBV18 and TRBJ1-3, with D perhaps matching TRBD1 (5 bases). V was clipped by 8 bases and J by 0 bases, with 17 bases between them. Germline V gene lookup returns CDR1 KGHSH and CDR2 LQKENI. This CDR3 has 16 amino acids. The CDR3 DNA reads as TGTGCCAGCGTCACCACCGAAGACAGCTCTGGAAACACCATATATTTT. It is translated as CASVTTEDSSGNTIYF.

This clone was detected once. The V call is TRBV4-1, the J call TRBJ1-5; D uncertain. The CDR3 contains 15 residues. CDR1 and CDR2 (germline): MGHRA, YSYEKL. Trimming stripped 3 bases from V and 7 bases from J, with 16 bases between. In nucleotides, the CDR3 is TGCGCCAGCAGCCAGTATGACACCGAGGGACAGCCCCAGCATTTT. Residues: CASSQYDTEGQPQHF.